This T cell receptor beta chain was sequenced for a study of T-cell reconstitution after alpha-beta-depleted transplantation in children. General study points: After transplant, at about two months, alpha-beta T cells were reportedly derived from several hundred expanded graft clones. T cells produced anew were the main source of T-cell counts and diversity one year after transplant.

A library of TCRbeta sequences, prepared with unique molecular identifiers, was generated. Using its own MiXCR run on the PCR reads, TCRdb lists one record per CDR3 protein. The sample contains hundreds of thousands of distinct CDR3 sequences, around 10% of which appear only once. This clonotype has at least ten counts. Its antigen is still unknown. V was cut by 5 bases and J by 2 bases, with 7 bases left in between. CDR1 and CDR2 (germline): DFQATT, SNEGSKA (reference sequence). The CDR3 is 12 residues long. The sequence was obtained from a boy under two years old with acute myeloid leukemia, due to receive a stem cell transplant. The sample was PBMCs, taken before TCRalphabeta/CD19-depleted stem cell transplant. V usage is TRBV20-1 and J usage is TRBJ1-3; possible D gene TRBD1, 5 bases. The DNA for the CDR3 is TGCAGTGCTTCAGGGCCTGGAAACACCATATATTTT. Translated, it gives CSASGPGNTIYF.